This T cell receptor beta chain was retrieved from a study of T cells in Graves' hyperthyroidism and ophthalmopathy. Active moderate-to-severe ophthalmopathy, Clinical Activity Score at least 3, NOSPECS at least 4, under 3 months' duration. Thyroid ultrasound, orbital computed tomography, clinical symptoms, and serum thyroxine and TRAb underpinned diagnoses. This clonotype has ten or more counts. Its cognate antigen is unknown. TCR beta CDR3 region amplification was performed from RNA transcripts. When the TCR CDR3 underwent first-round RT-PCR, the HTBI primer set was used. A single record per CDR3 protein comes from TCRdb applying MiXCR to the multiplex PCR reads. The table has a few hundred thousand distinct CDR3 sequences, about 14% seen once. Whole-study findings and limits: Ophthalmopathy was told apart from stable hyperthyroidism by a 13 V-J model. Median prediction lead before ophthalmopathy onset was about 6.7 months with the model.

The receptor was isolated from a woman in her 30s with Graves' ophthalmopathy. The sample consisted of blood.

The CDR3 DNA is TGTGCCAGCAGCTCACGGGACAGGGGGGACTATGGCTACACCTTC. Translation: CASSSRDRGDYGYTF. This chain joins TRBV7-3 and TRBJ1-2; TRBD1 aligns across 11 bases. This CDR3 region has 15 residues. Trimming took 4 bases from V and 3 from J; bases not matched to a gene: 4. The germline gives CDR1 SGHTA, CDR2 FQGTGA.